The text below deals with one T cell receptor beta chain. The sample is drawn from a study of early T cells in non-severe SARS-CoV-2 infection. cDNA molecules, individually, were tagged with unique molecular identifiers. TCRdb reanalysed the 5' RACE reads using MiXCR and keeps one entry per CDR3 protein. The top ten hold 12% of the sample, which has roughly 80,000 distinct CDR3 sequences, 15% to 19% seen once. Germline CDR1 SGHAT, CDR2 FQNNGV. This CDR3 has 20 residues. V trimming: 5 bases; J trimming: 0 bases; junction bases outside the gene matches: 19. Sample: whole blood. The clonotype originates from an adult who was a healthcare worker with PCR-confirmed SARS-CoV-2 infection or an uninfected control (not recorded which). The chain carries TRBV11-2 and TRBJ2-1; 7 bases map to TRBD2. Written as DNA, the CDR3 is TGTGCCAGCAGCCAAGGCGGTTTGTGGCGGGAGCGGAGCTCCTACAATGAGCAGTTCTTC. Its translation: CASSQGGLWRERSSYNEQFF.